This TCR beta chain was observed in a study of OX40 agonist ivuxolimab in advanced cancers. Clones were sequenced by immunoSEQ multiplex PCR, and TCRdb holds only the in-frame ones, with some missing. The profile shows roughly 43,000 clones, 88% of them singletons. This CDR3 comprises 15 residues. The ends were cut back, 1 base at V and 0 bases at J, with 7 bases in the middle. Germline CDR1 is SGHAT and CDR2 is FQNNGV. Here the sequenced sample was CD4+ or CD8+ T cells sorted from blood, taken in a trial of the OX40 agonist ivuxolimab. This clonotype was sampled from an adult with an advanced solid tumor such as melanoma, head and neck, liver or kidney cancer. This chain uses TRBV11-2 with TRBJ2-1; D gene unclear. The CDR3 protein is CASSLAWSSYNEQFF. CDR3 nucleotides: TGTGCCAGCAGCTTAGCCTGGAGCTCCTACAATGAGCAGTTCTTC.